This T cell receptor (beta chain) comes out of a study of cytomegalovirus exposure and HLA in healthy donors. The V and J ends lost 0 bases and 2 bases respectively, with 9 bases between them. Per the germline V gene, CDR1 is SGDLS and CDR2 is YYNGEE. This CDR3 spans 14 amino acids. With 60 Vbeta and 13 Jbeta primers, the PCR was carried out. Some clones are missing from TCRdb's copy, which holds only in-frame ones; the method was immunoSEQ multiplex PCR. The data show about 160,000 clones, 80% to 85% seen once. This receptor was identified in a man aged 50-60 years in good health and CMV-seropositive. V usage is TRBV9 and J usage is TRBJ2-7; maybe TRBD1 (5 bases). Source material: PBMCs. CDR3 in amino acids: CASSVGGVAYEQYF. The CDR3 nucleotides are TGTGCCAGCAGCGTAGGGGGCGTAGCCTACGAGCAGTACTTC.